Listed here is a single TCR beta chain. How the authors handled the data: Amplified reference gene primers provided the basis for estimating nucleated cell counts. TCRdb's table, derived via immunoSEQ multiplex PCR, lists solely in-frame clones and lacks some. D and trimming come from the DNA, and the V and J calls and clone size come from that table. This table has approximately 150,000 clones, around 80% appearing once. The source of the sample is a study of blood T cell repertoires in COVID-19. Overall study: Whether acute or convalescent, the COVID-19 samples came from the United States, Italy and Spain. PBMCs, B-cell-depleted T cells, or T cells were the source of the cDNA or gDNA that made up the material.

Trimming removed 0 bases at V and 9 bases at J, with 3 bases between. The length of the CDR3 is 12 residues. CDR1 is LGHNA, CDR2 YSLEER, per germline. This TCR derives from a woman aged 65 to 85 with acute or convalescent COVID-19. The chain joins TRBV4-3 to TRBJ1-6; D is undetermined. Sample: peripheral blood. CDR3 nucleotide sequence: TGCGCCAGCAGCCAAGATCGTTCACCCCTCCACTTT. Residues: CASSQDRSPLHF.